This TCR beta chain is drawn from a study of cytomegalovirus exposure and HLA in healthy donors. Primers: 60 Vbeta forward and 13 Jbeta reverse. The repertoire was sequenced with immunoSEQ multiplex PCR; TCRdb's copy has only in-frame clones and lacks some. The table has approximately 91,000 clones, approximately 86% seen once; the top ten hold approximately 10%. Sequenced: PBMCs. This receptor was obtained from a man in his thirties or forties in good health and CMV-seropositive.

The CDR3 reads CASSLQGENGYGYTF. In nucleotides, the CDR3 is TGCGCCAGCAGCCTACAGGGGGAAAATGGCTATGGCTACACCTTC. The rearrangement joins TRBV4-1 to TRBJ1-2, with 8 bases fitting TRBD1. Germline loops: CDR1 MGHRA, CDR2 YSYEKL. V shed 4 bases, J shed 4 bases, and the junction held 8 bases outside the gene matches. The CDR3 has 15 residues.